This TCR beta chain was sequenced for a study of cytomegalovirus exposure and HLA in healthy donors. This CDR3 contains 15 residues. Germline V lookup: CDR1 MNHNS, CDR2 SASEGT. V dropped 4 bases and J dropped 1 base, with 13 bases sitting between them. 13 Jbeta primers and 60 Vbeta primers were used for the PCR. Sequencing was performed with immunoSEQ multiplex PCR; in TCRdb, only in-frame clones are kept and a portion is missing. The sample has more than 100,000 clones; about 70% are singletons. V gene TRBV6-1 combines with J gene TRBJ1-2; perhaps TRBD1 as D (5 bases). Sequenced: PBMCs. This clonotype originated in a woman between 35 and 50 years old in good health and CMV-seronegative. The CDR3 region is CASSGGRVGNYGYTF. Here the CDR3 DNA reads TGTGCCAGCAGTGGTGGCAGGGTGGGTAACTATGGCTACACCTTC.